The T cell receptor (beta chain) described here comes from a study of T cell responses to AZD1222 COVID-19 vaccine. Whole-study findings and limits: All repertoire sampling was performed exclusively after the peak T cell response. Nearly half of spike-specific TCRs reportedly go after variant regions that carry no mutations.

Trimming removed 2 bases from V and 3 bases from J; junction bases left unmatched: 4. Germline CDR1 SGDLS, CDR2 YYNGEE. This CDR3 is built from 17 residues. TCRdb's copy holds only in-frame clones and misses some; the assay was immunoSEQ multiplex PCR. The profile shows approximately 70,000 clones, about nine tenths of them singletons. Worth noting for this clone: The antigen remains unidentified.

This clonotype was sampled from an adult in good health. The starting material was peripheral blood, obtained on day 0 of AZD1222 vaccination. This rearrangement joins TRBV9 to TRBJ2-2; 13 nucleotides match TRBD2. CDR3: CASSVRTSGRDTGELFF. In DNA form, the CDR3 reads TGTGCCAGCAGCGTTCGTACTAGCGGGAGGGACACCGGGGAGCTGTTTTTT.